Listed here are 23 T cell receptor beta chains from one sample, sequenced in a study of cytomegalovirus exposure and HLA in healthy donors. Primers for the PCR totalled 60 Vbeta and 13 Jbeta. Here immunoSEQ multiplex PCR was the method, and the copy in TCRdb shows in-frame clones only, minus some. The table lists roughly 200,000 clones, 70% to 80% of them singletons. Sequenced: PBMCs. These receptors came from a woman aged 40-49 years in good health and CMV-seronegative.

The chain employs TRBV9 and TRBJ1-5; D might be TRBD1 (5 bases). Trimming stripped 0 bases from V and 0 bases from J, with 7 bases between. The CDR3 spans 15 residues. The germline gives CDR1 SGDLS, CDR2 YYNGEE. In DNA, the CDR3 is TGTGCCAGCAGCGTAGGCGGGGCTAGCAATCAGCCCCAGCATTTT. Residues: CASSVGGASNQPQHF.

The V gene is TRBV2, the J gene TRBJ2-1, with TRBD1 matching 9 bases. The CDR3 sequence is 14 residues long. Germline V gene lookup returns CDR1 SNHLY and CDR2 FYNNEI. V lost 4 bases to trimming and J lost 7 bases; unmatched junction nucleotides: 5. The CDR3 sequence is CASSVRDRANEQFF. CDR3 sequence (DNA): TGTGCCAGCAGTGTCCGGGACAGGGCGAATGAGCAGTTCTTC.

This clone was recorded at least ten times. The chain carries TRBV2 and TRBJ2-7; D is perhaps TRBD2 (6 bases). V gave up 8 bases and J gave up 6 bases, with 23 bases separating them. Germline V gene data show CDR1 as SNHLY and CDR2 as FYNNEI. CDR3 size: 15 residues. CDR3 residues: CASLPRGPWGLEQYF. Here the CDR3 DNA reads TGTGCCAGCCTCCCGAGGGGACCCTGGGGACTCGAGCAGTACTTC.

The V call is TRBV7-8, the J call TRBJ1-2, with a possible D match to TRBD1 (5 bases). Deletions cut 3 bases from V and 0 bases from J, with 11 bases between. Germline loops: CDR1 SGHVS, CDR2 FQNEAQ. The CDR3 spans 15 residues. CDR3 loop: CASSLGDFSNYGYTF. The CDR3 nucleotides read TGTGCCAGCAGCTTGGGGGACTTCTCTAACTATGGCTACACCTTC.

The CDR3 region is CASINSGANVLTF. The CDR3 DNA reads TGTGCCAGCATAAACTCTGGGGCCAACGTCCTGACTTTC. This chain links TRBV6-1 with TRBJ2-6, with D hard to call. Trimming removed 7 bases from V and 0 bases from J, with 4 bases in between. CDR1 and CDR2 (germline): MNHNS, SASEGT. The CDR3 length is 13 residues.

The chain couples TRBV19 to TRBJ2-2; 11 bases agree with TRBD2. CDR3 length equals 16 residues. CDR1 is LNHDA, CDR2 SQIVND, per germline (reference sequence). Trimming cost V 7 bases and J 5 bases; bases outside gene matches: 9. This CDR3 is CASMGPSGRRTGELFF. As DNA, the CDR3 is TGTGCCAGTATGGGGCCTAGCGGGAGGCGGACCGGGGAGCTGTTTTTT.

The chain is built from TRBV5-4 and TRBJ2-5; D possibly corresponds to TRBD1 (6 bases). CDR3 length: 15 residues. CDR1 and CDR2 from the germline V gene are SGHNT and YYREEE (reference sequence). V shed 1 base and J shed 1 base, with 11 bases lying between them. CDR3 in amino acids: CASSLSGTTQETQYF. In nucleotides, the CDR3 is TGTGCCAGCAGCTTGTCAGGGACAACCCAAGAGACCCAGTACTTC.

The gene calls are TRBV28 and TRBJ2-7; no definite D call. Per the germline V gene, CDR1 is MDHEN and CDR2 is SYDVKM. The germline V and J ends were trimmed by 7 bases and 3 bases, with 16 bases remaining between them. This CDR3 is 14 amino acids long. This CDR3 is CASNPVIKLYEQYF. In DNA form, the CDR3 reads TGTGCCAGCAACCCCGTTATCAAACTCTACGAGCAGTACTTC.

There are a few counts of this clone. In the same sample, other DNA sequences code for this CDR3. This chain uses TRBV6-5 with TRBJ1-5, with a tentative D call TRBD1 (5 bases). The CDR3 is made up of 13 amino acids. Trimming stripped 2 bases from V and 4 bases from J, with 6 bases between. CDR1 and CDR2 from the germline V gene are MNHEY and SVGAGI. The CDR3 sequence: CASSYGANQPQHF. In nucleotides, the CDR3 is TGTGCCAGCAGTTACGGGGCAAATCAGCCCCAGCATTTT.

The chain has TRBV5-1 and TRBJ1-6; D is unresolved. V lost 1 base, J lost 0 bases, and 8 bases lay in between. The CDR3 is made up of 16 amino acids. Germline loops: CDR1 SGHRS, CDR2 YFSETQ. The CDR3 region is CASSLYGSSYNSPLHF. The CDR3 nucleotides are TGCGCCAGCAGCTTGTATGGGAGCTCCTATAATTCACCCCTCCACTTT. The complete variable domain, with remaining parts taken from reference TRBV5-1 and TRBJ1-6, reads KAGVTQTPRYLIKTRGQQVTLSCSPISGHRSVSWYQQTPGQGLQFLFEYFSETQRNKGNFPGRFSGRQFSNSRSEMNVSTLELGDSALYLCASSLYGSSYNSPLHFGNGTRLTVT.

This clone was counted a few times. The chain is built from TRBV19 and TRBJ1-4; 8 bases map to TRBD1. Trimming removed 5 bases from V and 2 bases from J; junction bases left unmatched: 7. Looked up from germline, CDR1 is LNHDA and CDR2 is SQIVND (reference sequence). This CDR3 region has 16 residues. CDR3 DNA: TGTGCCAGTAGTCGACAGGGGCGATTGACTAATGAAAAACTGTTTTTT. This translates into CASSRQGRLTNEKLFF.

In DNA form, the CDR3 reads TGTGCCAGCAGTTCTAGCGGGGCCCTCTCCTACGAGCAGTACTTC. As protein: CASSSSGALSYEQYF. The chain combines TRBV7-8 with TRBJ2-7, with 9 nucleotides matching TRBD2. The J segment lost 0 bases and the V segment lost 6 bases, leaving 6 bases of the junction unmatched. In germline, CDR1 is SGHVS, CDR2 FQNEAQ. The CDR3 loop spans 15 amino acids.

This clone was seen just once. V and J are TRBV28 and TRBJ1-1; 7 bases match TRBD1. The CDR3 is made up of 15 amino acids. V was clipped by 5 bases and J by 1 base; unmatched bases: 7. CDR1 and CDR2 (germline): MDHEN, SYDVKM. The CDR3: CASSTPRGANTEAFF. The CDR3 DNA follows: TGTGCCAGCAGTACCCCCAGGGGGGCGAACACTGAAGCTTTCTTT. The full variable domain, in which reference TRBV28 and TRBJ1-1 provide the parts outside the CDR3, is DVKVTQSSRYLVKRTGEKVFLECVQDMDHENMFWYRQDPGLGLRLIYFSYDVKMKEKGDIPEGYSVSREKKERFSLILESASTNQTSMYLCASSTPRGANTEAFFGQGTRLTVV.

The J gene is TRBJ2-2, the V gene TRBV19; 10 nucleotides agree with TRBD1. The CDR3 sequence is 13 residues long. With 9 bases clipped from V and 6 bases from J, the junction kept 4 bases outside the gene matches. CDR1 and CDR2 from the germline V gene are LNHDA and SQIVND (reference sequence). The CDR3 DNA sequence: TGTGCCAGCGGGACAGGGGTTTCCGGGGAGCTGTTTTTT. Its translation is CASGTGVSGELFF.

A few counts support this clone. V gene TRBV2 combines with J gene TRBJ1-5; weak D call: TRBD1 (6 bases). The CDR3 runs to 14 residues. The ends were cut back, 3 bases at V and 5 bases at J, with 11 bases in the middle. Germline V lookup: CDR1 SNHLY, CDR2 FYNNEI. The chain's CDR3 is CASSDRTAHQPQHF. CDR3 coding DNA: TGTGCCAGCAGTGATAGGACAGCACATCAGCCCCAGCATTTT.

J is TRBJ2-2 and V is TRBV5-1; 9 nucleotides agree with TRBD2. Trimming took 0 bases from V and 1 from J; bases not matched to a gene: 7. Germline CDR1 SGHRS, CDR2 YFSETQ. CDR3 size: 18 residues. For the CDR3, the DNA is TGCGCCAGCAGCTTGGGAACTTTTAGCGGGGGGAACACCGGGGAGCTGTTTTTT. Residues: CASSLGTFSGGNTGELFF.

With regard to this clone: The same CDR3 can be traced to other DNA sequences in this sample. The chain joins TRBV4-1 to TRBJ1-5; no reliable D call. Germline CDR1 MGHRA, CDR2 YSYEKL. This CDR3 comprises 13 residues. Between the trimmed V and J ends, which lost 1 base and 4 bases, there was a span of 5 bases. CDR3 DNA sequence: TGCGCCAGCAGCCAAGTGCGGAATCAGCCCCAGCATTTT. It specifies CASSQVRNQPQHF.

This rearrangement joins TRBV18 to TRBJ1-1; no reliable D call. CDR1 and CDR2 from the germline V gene are KGHSH and LQKENI. Trimming took 0 bases from V and 3 from J, leaving 11 bases between them. This CDR3 region has 15 residues. The CDR3 DNA reads TGTGCCAGCTCACCACCGGGCAGGTTGGACACTGAAGCTTTCTTT. Amino acid sequence: CASSPPGRLDTEAFF.

The chain couples TRBV14 to TRBJ2-1; a possible D gene is TRBD2 (6 bases). The germline CDR1 and CDR2 sequences are SGHDN and FVKESK. CDR3 length: 13 residues. Trimming cost V 4 bases and J 6 bases, with 10 bases left between them. The CDR3 coding sequence is TGTGCCAGCAGCCCCTCTAGCGTCAATGAGCAGTTCTTC. It codes for CASSPSSVNEQFF.

Notes on this clone: At one end the junction does not follow the germline gene, possibly because of a read error. This chain connects TRBV30 to TRBJ1-2; D possibly corresponds to TRBD1 (5 bases). Germline lookup yields CDR1 GTSNPN and CDR2 SVGIG (reference sequence). The CDR3 totals 15 residues. CDR3 nucleotide sequence: TGTGCCTGGGAAGGTGGGGCAGCGGGGAGCTATGGCTACGCCTTC. It translates to CAWEGGAAGSYGYAF.

The rearrangement uses TRBV2 and TRBJ1-6; 9 bases map to TRBD1. The CDR3 sequence is 14 residues long. The germline V gene has CDR1 SNHLY and CDR2 FYNNEI. With 10 bases clipped from V and 9 bases from J, the junction kept 10 bases outside the gene matches. The CDR3 region has the DNA TGTGCCACCCTGGGACAGGGTGATAGTTCACCCCTCCACTTT. Translating gives CATLGQGDSSPLHF. Complete variable domain (other parts from reference TRBV2 and TRBJ1-6): EPEVTQTPSHQVTQMGQEVILRCVPISNHLYFYWYRQILGQKVEFLVSFYNNEISEKSEIFDDQFSVERPDGSNFTLKIRSTKLEDSAMYFCATLGQGDSSPLHFGNGTRLTVT.

The chain links TRBV10-3 to TRBJ2-2; D ambiguous. The CDR3 length is 15 residues. Trimming took off 2 bases at V and 2 bases at J, with 9 bases between the two ends. Looked up from germline, CDR1 is ENHRY and CDR2 is SYGVKD. The CDR3 DNA is TGTGCCATCAGTGAGGGGCCCAATAACACCGGGGAGCTGTTTTTT. As protein: CAISEGPNNTGELFF.

This clone was counted between two and nine times. The chain recombines TRBV4-2 with TRBJ1-1, with D possibly being TRBD1 (5 bases). The CDR3 covers 15 residues. The V end lost 0 bases, the J end lost 0 bases, and 8 bases lay between the germline ends. CDR1 LGHNA and CDR2 YNFKEQ come from the germline V gene. As DNA, the CDR3 is TGTGCCAGCAGCCAAGAAGCAGGGATGAACACTGAAGCTTTCTTT. Residues: CASSQEAGMNTEAFF.